The next 16 T cell receptor beta chains were all read from a single sample in a study of control samples from healthy donors and cancer patients. The protocol was immunoSEQ multiplex PCR, while the TCRdb copy is restricted to in-frame clones and leaves out a portion. The repertoire consists of around 170,000 clones, with approximately 86% occurring once and the leading ten covering approximately 4.9%. Input material: blood. These receptors all come from a woman aged 30 to 39 in good health.

V and J are TRBV19 and TRBJ1-6; D is uncertain. Germline values: CDR1 LNHDA, CDR2 SQIVND (reference sequence). The CDR3 loop spans 14 amino acids. Trimming left V 9 bases short and J 2 bases short, with 11 bases between. The CDR3 DNA reads as TGTGCCAGCGGCGGCCATGCCTATAATTCACCCCTCCACTTT. Translating it yields CASGGHAYNSPLHF.

To note about this clone: An end of the junction differs from the germline gene, which may be a read error. V usage is TRBV19 and J usage is TRBJ2-1; TRBD2 agrees at 10 bases. From germline, CDR1 is LNHDA and CDR2 SQIVND (reference sequence). The CDR3 sequence is 16 residues long. CDR3 in DNA: TGTGCCAGTGGTATGACTAGCGGGTACTCCTACAATGAGCAGTTCTTC. It specifies CASGMTSGYSYNEQFF.

This chain links TRBV10-3 with TRBJ1-1; TRBD1 is a possible D gene (6 bases). This CDR3 is 13 amino acids long. The V gene lost 10 bases and the J gene lost 3 bases, with 15 bases spanning the gap. The germline V gene encodes CDR1 ENHRY and CDR2 SYGVKD. CDR3 DNA: TGTGCCACCACGGGGGGCAGTGACACTGAAGCTTTCTTT. Amino acids: CATTGGSDTEAFF.

CDR3 loop: CASSPDGVPTGRGTNYGYTF. For the CDR3, the DNA is TGCGCCAGCAGCCCGGACGGGGTCCCGACCGGTCGAGGTACTAACTATGGCTACACCTTC. The chain links TRBV5-1 to TRBJ1-2; no clear D. V lost 4 bases, J lost 0 bases, and 28 bases lay in between. Looked up from germline, CDR1 is SGHRS and CDR2 is YFSETQ. This CDR3 spans 20 amino acids.

The V and J genes are TRBV2 and TRBJ2-1; TRBD2 is a possible D gene (6 bases). This CDR3 comprises 14 residues. From germline, CDR1 is SNHLY and CDR2 FYNNEI. Trimming pared 6 bases from V and 3 bases from J, leaving 12 bases between. The CDR3 DNA sequence: TGTGCCAGCAGCCCGGTGGGGGGCTACAATGAGCAGTTCTTC. Translating gives CASSPVGGYNEQFF.

This chain links TRBV7-2 with TRBJ2-5, with 15 bases that match TRBD2. This CDR3 has 15 residues. Germline values: CDR1 SGHTA, CDR2 FQGNSA. V trimming: 5 bases; J trimming: 4 bases; junction bases outside the gene matches: 2. This CDR3 reads CASSMGLAGGETQYF. The CDR3 coding sequence is TGTGCCAGCAGCATGGGACTAGCGGGAGGAGAGACCCAGTACTTC.

V is TRBV18 and J is TRBJ2-1, with TRBD1 matching over 11 bases. Trimming cost V 5 bases and J 12 bases; bases outside gene matches: 3. There are 12 residues in the CDR3. Germline V gene lookup returns CDR1 KGHSH and CDR2 LQKENI. Here the CDR3 DNA reads TGTGCCAGCTCAGAGGGGACAGGGGGGCAGTTCTTC. Translating gives CASSEGTGGQFF.

V and J are TRBV19 and TRBJ2-1; 7 positions agree with TRBD1. This CDR3 contains 15 residues. The V gene end was trimmed by 0 bases and the J gene end by 1 base; junction bases not matched to a gene: 0. Germline V gives CDR1 LNHDA, CDR2 SQIVND (reference sequence). The DNA of the CDR3 is TGTGCCAGTAGTATAGAGGACAGGTCCTACAATGAGCAGTTCTTC. Protein product: CASSIEDRSYNEQFF.

This clone was observed once. J is TRBJ2-1 and V is TRBV20-1; 7 bases match TRBD1. This CDR3 is 14 amino acids long. CDR1 DFQATT and CDR2 SNEGSKA come from the germline V gene (reference sequence). The trim removed 3 bases at V and 7 bases at J, leaving 9 bases unmatched. The CDR3 sequence is CSASSGTANNEQFF. CDR3 coding DNA: TGCAGTGCTAGTTCCGGGACAGCTAATAATGAGCAGTTCTTC.

The chain combines TRBV7-9 with TRBJ2-7; perhaps D is TRBD1 or TRBD2 (6 bases each). V was trimmed by 5 bases and J by 4 bases, leaving 15 bases between them. The CDR3 has 14 amino acids. Germline lookup yields CDR1 SEHNR and CDR2 FQNEAQ (reference sequence). CDR3 DNA: TGTGCCAGCAGCCTCCAGGGGAGGAAGTACGAGCAGTACGTC. It translates to CASSLQGRKYEQYV.

This chain connects TRBV9 to TRBJ1-1; TRBD1 agrees at 7 bases. Germline V gives CDR1 SGDLS, CDR2 YYNGEE. CDR3 length equals 15 residues. After removal of 3 bases from V and 4 bases from J, the junction contained 9 bases not matched to a gene. CDR3 nucleotides: TGTGCCAGCAGCGCAGACGGGACAGCAGTCACTGAAGCTTTCTTT. Protein product: CASSADGTAVTEAFF.

V usage is TRBV30 and J usage is TRBJ1-5; no definite D call. From germline, CDR1 is GTSNPN and CDR2 SVGIG (reference sequence). Trimming took 0 bases from V and 2 from J, leaving 2 bases between them. The CDR3 consists of 12 residues. This CDR3 reads CAWSVGNQPQHF. The DNA of the CDR3 is TGTGCCTGGAGTGTGGGCAATCAGCCCCAGCATTTT.

The chain has TRBV7-2 and TRBJ1-5; D gene ambiguous. This CDR3 region has 15 residues. Germline assignment: CDR1 SGHTA and CDR2 FQGNSA. The V end was cut by 1 base, the J end by 2 bases, with 9 bases between. The CDR3 region has the DNA TGTGCCAGCAGCTTAGGGTCTGGGGGCAATCAGCCCCAGCATTTT. It encodes CASSLGSGGNQPQHF.

V usage is TRBV7-9 and J usage is TRBJ2-1; D is unresolved. There are 13 residues in the CDR3. Trimming removed 2 bases from V and 3 bases from J, with 5 bases in between. Germline V lookup: CDR1 SEHNR, CDR2 FQNEAQ (reference sequence). CDR3 sequence: CASSLLIYNEQFF. In nucleotides, the CDR3 is TGTGCCAGCAGCTTACTTATCTACAATGAGCAGTTCTTC.

The chain combines TRBV2 with TRBJ1-4; TRBD1 agrees at 8 bases. V lost 6 bases to trimming and J lost 8 bases; unmatched junction nucleotides: 8. This CDR3 comprises 14 residues. CDR1 and CDR2 (germline): SNHLY, FYNNEI. The CDR3 DNA reads TGTGCCAGCAGAGTCCAGGGGGCGCAGGAAAAACTGTTTTTT. Its translation: CASRVQGAQEKLFF.

Concerning this clone itself: Other DNA sequences in this sample translate to the same CDR3. The chain couples TRBV3-1 (or the pseudogene TRBV3-2) to TRBJ2-2; weak D call: TRBD1 (5 bases). This CDR3 comprises 14 residues. CDR1 is LGHDT, CDR2 YNNKEL, per germline (reference sequence). V was clipped by 0 bases and J by 4 bases, with 6 bases between them. For the CDR3, the DNA is TGTGCCAGCAGCCAAGAAGGGGCCACCGGGGAGCTGTTTTTT. Its translation is CASSQEGATGELFF.